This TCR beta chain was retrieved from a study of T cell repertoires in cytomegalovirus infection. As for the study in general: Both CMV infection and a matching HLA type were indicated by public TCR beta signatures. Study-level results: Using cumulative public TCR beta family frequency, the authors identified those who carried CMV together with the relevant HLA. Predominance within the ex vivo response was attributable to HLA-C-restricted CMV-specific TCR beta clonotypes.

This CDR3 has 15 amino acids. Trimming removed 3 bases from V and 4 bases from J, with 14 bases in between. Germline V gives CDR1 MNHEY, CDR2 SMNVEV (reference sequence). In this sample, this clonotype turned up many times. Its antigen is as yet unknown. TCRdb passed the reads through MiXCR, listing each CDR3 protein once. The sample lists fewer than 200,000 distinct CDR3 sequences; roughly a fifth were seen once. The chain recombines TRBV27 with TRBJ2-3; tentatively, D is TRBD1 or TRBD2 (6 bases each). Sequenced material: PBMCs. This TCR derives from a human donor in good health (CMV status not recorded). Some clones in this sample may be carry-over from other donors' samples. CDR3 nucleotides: TGTGCCAGCAGTTTGGTACAGGGAGGTGCAGATACGCAGTATTTT. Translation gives CASSLVQGGADTQYF.